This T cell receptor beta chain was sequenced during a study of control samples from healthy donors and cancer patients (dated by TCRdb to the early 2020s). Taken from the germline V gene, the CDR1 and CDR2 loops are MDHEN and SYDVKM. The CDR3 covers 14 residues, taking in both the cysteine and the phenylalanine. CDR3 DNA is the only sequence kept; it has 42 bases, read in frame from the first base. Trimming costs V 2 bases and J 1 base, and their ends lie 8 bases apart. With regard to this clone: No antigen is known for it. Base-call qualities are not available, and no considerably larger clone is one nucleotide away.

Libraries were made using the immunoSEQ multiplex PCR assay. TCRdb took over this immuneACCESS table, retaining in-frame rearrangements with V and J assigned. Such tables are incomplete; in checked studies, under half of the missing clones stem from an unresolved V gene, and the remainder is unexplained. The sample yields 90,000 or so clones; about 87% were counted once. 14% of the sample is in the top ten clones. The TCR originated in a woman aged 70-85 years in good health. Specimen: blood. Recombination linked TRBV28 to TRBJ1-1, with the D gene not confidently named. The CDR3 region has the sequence CASSLHGGNTEAFF. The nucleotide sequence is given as TGTGCCAGCAGTTTACACGGCGGGAACACTGAAGCTTTCTTT.